This passage covers 27 T cell receptor beta chains from one sample sequenced in a study of blood T cell repertoires in COVID-19. Profiling relied on immunoSEQ multiplex PCR, and the TCRdb table lists in-frame clones only, not all of them. The data hold approximately 450,000 clones, with over 75% observed a single time. The sequencing input was PBMCs or T cells enriched from blood (not recorded which). Receptor source: a young man who had recovered from COVID-19.

The chain carries TRBV27 and TRBJ2-5; D might be TRBD2 (5 bases). Trimming cost V 0 bases and J 4 bases, with 9 bases left between them. The CDR3 is 14 amino acids. CDR1 and CDR2 (germline): MNHEY, SMNVEV (reference sequence). The CDR3 reads CASSLSAGGETQYF. The DNA of the CDR3 is TGTGCCAGCAGTTTATCGGCCGGAGGAGAGACCCAGTACTTC.

This chain uses TRBV10-3 with TRBJ2-1; possible D gene TRBD2, 5 bases. Trimming took off 0 bases at V and 3 bases at J, with 9 bases between the two ends. The CDR3 loop spans 15 amino acids. Germline CDR1 is ENHRY and CDR2 is SYGVKD. This CDR3 reads CAISESERFYNEQFF. CDR3 nucleotide sequence: TGTGCCATCAGTGAGTCCGAGCGGTTCTACAATGAGCAGTTCTTC.

This clone was counted once. The chain combines TRBV2 with TRBJ1-5; the D is unclear. Looked up from germline, CDR1 is SNHLY and CDR2 is FYNNEI. The CDR3 totals 18 residues. The ends were cut back, 3 bases at V and 0 bases at J, with 18 bases in the middle. CDR3 sequence reads: CASSDEGADHYSNQPQHF. CDR3 DNA sequence: TGTGCCAGCAGTGATGAGGGCGCCGATCACTATAGCAATCAGCCCCAGCATTTT.

This chain links TRBV19 with TRBJ2-3; the match to TRBD2 covers 12 bases. V lost 5 bases and J lost 4; bases outside the gene matches: 7. CDR1 and CDR2 (germline): LNHDA, SQIVND (reference sequence). CDR3 length: 16 amino acids. The DNA for the CDR3 is TGTGCCAGTAGTGTACAGACTAGCGGGAGTTCAGATACGCAGTATTTT. This translates into CASSVQTSGSSDTQYF.

The V and J genes are TRBV5-1 and TRBJ2-3, with no clear D. Trimming took 3 bases from V and 7 from J, leaving 12 bases between them. The length of the CDR3 is 13 residues. CDR1 is SGHRS and CDR2 is YFSETQ in the germline V gene. The CDR3 here is CASSSVPANTQYF. CDR3 DNA sequence: TGCGCCAGCAGCTCGGTACCCGCTAATACGCAGTATTTT.

The chain uses TRBV9 and TRBJ1-6; D unclear. The CDR3 length is 13 residues. Per the germline V gene, CDR1 is SGDLS and CDR2 is YYNGEE. V dropped 0 bases and J dropped 9 bases, with 7 bases sitting between them. CDR3 DNA: TGTGCCAGCAGCGTAGAGGGAGGTTCACCCCTCCACTTT. Translation gives CASSVEGGSPLHF.

This chain uses TRBV12-3 or TRBV12-4 with TRBJ2-1; D is uncertain. V lost 5 bases and J 0 bases, leaving 5 bases between the germline ends. The CDR3 spans 13 residues. CDR3 DNA sequence: TGTGCCAGCAGTCGACACTCCTACAATGAGCAGTTCTTC. Translating gives CASSRHSYNEQFF.

V is TRBV11-2 and J is TRBJ2-3; D is possibly TRBD1 (6 bases). This CDR3 spans 15 amino acids. Between the trimmed V and J ends, which lost 0 bases and 1 base, there was a span of 8 bases. Germline V gene lookup returns CDR1 SGHAT and CDR2 FQNNGV. CDR3 coding DNA: TGTGCCAGCAGCTTAGACCCAGGGGGCACAGATACGCAGTATTTT. It encodes CASSLDPGGTDTQYF.

The chain is built from TRBV11-2 and TRBJ1-2, with a tentative D call TRBD1 (5 bases). Germline CDR1 is SGHAT and CDR2 is FQNNGV. V gave up 5 bases and J gave up 4 bases, with 20 bases separating them. This CDR3 contains 16 residues. CDR3 amino acids: CASSVRVGEISYGYTF. The CDR3 nucleotides read TGTGCCAGCAGCGTTAGAGTAGGGGAAATTAGCTATGGCTACACCTTC.

The gene calls are TRBV18 and TRBJ2-5, with 8 bases matching TRBD1. V was clipped by 1 base and J by 5 bases; unmatched bases: 9. The CDR3 loop spans 16 amino acids. Germline CDR1 is KGHSH and CDR2 is LQKENI. The DNA of the CDR3 is TGTGCCAGCTCACCACGGGGGACAGGAGGATTCGAGACCCAGTACTTC. Translation: CASSPRGTGGFETQYF.

V is TRBV2 and J is TRBJ1-6; D ambiguous. Germline lookup yields CDR1 SNHLY and CDR2 FYNNEI. Trimming removed 6 bases at V and 6 bases at J, with 6 bases between. This CDR3 comprises 12 residues. CDR3 DNA sequence: TGTGCCAGCAGACTTACTAATTCACCCCTCCACTTT. Amino acid sequence: CASRLTNSPLHF.

This sequence joins TRBV27 and TRBJ2-7; 9 bases align to TRBD1. CDR3 length: 15 residues. Trimming at V came to 7 bases and at J to 2 bases, leaving 9 bases not matched to a gene. The germline CDR1 and CDR2 sequences are MNHEY and SMNVEV (reference sequence). The CDR3 DNA reads as TGTGCCAGCATGCTTACAGGGGGCATCGCCTACGAGCAGTACTTC. Its translation: CASMLTGGIAYEQYF.

The chain is built from TRBV2 and TRBJ2-7; unclear D gene. The germline V and J ends were trimmed by 4 bases and 6 bases, with 16 bases remaining between them. Germline V gives CDR1 SNHLY, CDR2 FYNNEI. The CDR3 sequence is 14 residues long. Written as DNA, the CDR3 is TGTGCCAGCAGTGCACAGCTGAATATGGGCGAGCAGTACTTC. It encodes CASSAQLNMGEQYF.

The rearrangement joins TRBV19 to TRBJ1-5; weak D call: TRBD1 (5 bases). The CDR3 totals 15 residues. The germline V gene has CDR1 LNHDA and CDR2 SQIVND (reference sequence). Trimming cost V 2 bases and J 1 base, with 9 bases left between them. DNA of the CDR3: TGTGCCAGTAGTATACCCGGACAAAGCAATCAGCCCCAGCATTTT. The encoded protein is CASSIPGQSNQPQHF.

This chain uses TRBV28 with TRBJ1-5, with D maybe TRBD1 (5 bases). Germline V gene lookup returns CDR1 MDHEN and CDR2 SYDVKM. Trimming shortened V by 4 bases and J by 0 bases, and 16 bases separated the two germline ends. The CDR3 contains 17 residues. CDR3 DNA: TGTGCCAGCAGTTCTCCGGCCCGGGGGTATAGCAATCAGCCCCAGCATTTT. Residues: CASSSPARGYSNQPQHF.

The chain couples TRBV27 to TRBJ1-1, with D possibly matching TRBD1 (5 bases). V gave up 3 bases and J gave up 5 bases, with 10 bases separating them. Looked up from germline, CDR1 is MNHEY and CDR2 is SMNVEV (reference sequence). This CDR3 region has 13 residues. The CDR3 protein is CASSFTGITEAFF. CDR3 in DNA: TGTGCCAGCAGTTTCACAGGTATTACTGAAGCTTTCTTT.

J is TRBJ1-4 and V is TRBV19; a possible D gene is TRBD1 (6 bases). Germline V gene sequence: CDR1 LNHDA, CDR2 SQIVND (reference sequence). The V and J ends lost 5 bases and 4 bases respectively, with 14 bases between them. The CDR3 length is 15 residues. This CDR3 reads CASSPRTAVNEKLFF. The CDR3 DNA reads as TGTGCCAGTAGTCCAAGGACAGCAGTTAATGAAAAACTGTTTTTT.

J is TRBJ2-7 and V is TRBV18; a weak D match, TRBD1 (6 bases). The CDR3 consists of 14 residues. The V gene lost 3 bases and the J gene lost 1 base, with 10 bases spanning the gap. The germline V gene encodes CDR1 KGHSH and CDR2 LQKENI. This CDR3 is CASSPRTASYEQYF. The CDR3 nucleotides read TGTGCCAGCTCACCCCGGACAGCGTCCTACGAGCAGTACTTC.

The V call is TRBV7-6, the J call TRBJ2-1; D is unclear. The CDR3 is 12 amino acids. Germline assignment: CDR1 SGHVS and CDR2 FNYEAQ. V gave up 4 bases and J gave up 9 bases, with 10 bases separating them. CDR3 bases: TGTGCCAGCAGCTCCTCCGGAGTTGAGCAGTTCTTC. It encodes CASSSSGVEQFF.

The chain couples TRBV14 to TRBJ2-1; 9 bases are shared with TRBD2. The V and J ends lost 4 bases and 8 bases, in that order; junction bases with no gene match: 12. CDR3 length: 16 amino acids. Germline assignment: CDR1 SGHDN and CDR2 FVKESK. The chain's CDR3 is CASSRWRGLAVDEQFF. The CDR3 nucleotides read TGTGCCAGCAGCCGTTGGAGGGGACTAGCTGTCGATGAGCAGTTCTTC.

The chain combines TRBV7-2 with TRBJ2-3, with 8 positions matching TRBD1. This CDR3 is 14 amino acids long. The junction had 3 bases not matched to a gene; V was cut back by 1 base and J by 6 bases. The V gene's germline CDR1 is SGHTA and CDR2 FQGNSA. The CDR3 is CASSLETGVDTQYF. CDR3 bases: TGTGCCAGCAGCTTAGAGACAGGGGTGGATACGCAGTATTTT.

The V gene is TRBV15, the J gene TRBJ1-6, with D hard to call. The CDR3 extends over 15 amino acids. Germline V gene data show CDR1 as LNHNV and CDR2 as YYDKDF (reference sequence). Trimming took off 8 bases at V and 1 base at J, with 12 bases between the two ends. CDR3 amino acids: CATSKESSYNSPLHF. For the CDR3, the DNA is TGTGCCACCTCTAAGGAGAGTTCCTATAATTCACCCCTCCACTTT.

This clone was seen once. This chain uses TRBV11-2 with TRBJ1-4; 8 bases are shared with TRBD1. V trimming: 5 bases; J trimming: 8 bases; junction bases outside the gene matches: 7. The CDR3 has 14 amino acids. In germline, CDR1 is SGHAT, CDR2 FQNNGV. CDR3 residues: CASSIGQGEEKLFF. CDR3 nucleotides: TGTGCCAGCAGCATAGGACAGGGTGAGGAAAAACTGTTTTTT.

The count of this clone is one. The chain uses TRBV9 and TRBJ1-6; TRBD1 might be the D (5 bases). The CDR3 length is 15 residues. The germline V gene encodes CDR1 SGDLS and CDR2 YYNGEE. Trimming took 3 bases from V and 4 from J, leaving 11 bases between them. The CDR3 nucleotides are TGTGCCAGCAGCGAAAGAGGACAATATAATTCACCCCTCCACTTT. Translated, it gives CASSERGQYNSPLHF.

The chain links TRBV5-1 to TRBJ2-2, with TRBD2 matching over 10 bases. Looked up from germline, CDR1 is SGHRS and CDR2 is YFSETQ. V was clipped by 7 bases and J by 4 bases; unmatched bases: 7. The CDR3 runs 15 residues. Written as DNA, the CDR3 is TGCGCCAGCGGGACCGGGACTAGCGCCACCGGGGAGCTGTTTTTT. This sequence encodes CASGTGTSATGELFF.

There are a few counts of this clone. J is TRBJ2-7 and V is TRBV5-1; D remains unclear. CDR3 length: 13 residues. Trimming pared 4 bases from V and 0 bases from J, leaving 8 bases between. The V gene's germline CDR1 is SGHRS and CDR2 YFSETQ. As DNA, the CDR3 is TGCGCCAGCAGCGGTGAGAACTCCTACGAGCAGTACTTC. It is translated as CASSGENSYEQYF.

This clone has just a few counts. The same CDR3 also results from other DNA sequences found in this sample. The V and J genes are TRBV10-3 and TRBJ2-3; the match to TRBD2 covers 11 bases. Germline V gives CDR1 ENHRY, CDR2 SYGVKD. This CDR3 region has 13 residues. V gave up 4 bases and J gave up 6 bases; unmatched junction bases: 0. In DNA form, the CDR3 reads TGTGCCATCAGTGGGACTAGCGGGGATACGCAGTATTTT. It yields the protein CAISGTSGDTQYF.